Shown below are 17 T cell receptor beta chains from a single sample sequenced in a study of control samples from healthy donors and cancer patients. Measured with immunoSEQ multiplex PCR; TCRdb has only the in-frame clones, and not every one. The sample consists of about 250,000 clones, about 80% of them appearing once. Sequenced: PBMCs. The source of these receptors is a woman aged 55-70 years with lung cancer.

To note about this clone: At the DNA level, this CDR3 is encoded by other sequences in the same sample as well. This chain links TRBV7-2 with TRBJ1-1; D not resolved. Trimming left V 4 bases short and J 2 bases short, with 5 bases between. The CDR3 is made up of 12 amino acids. Germline CDR1 is SGHTA and CDR2 is FQGNSA. CDR3 nucleotides: TGTGCCAGCAGCTCCTATAACACTGAAGCTTTCTTT. Its translation: CASSSYNTEAFF. The full variable domain, completed using reference TRBV7-2 and TRBJ1-1, is GAGVSQSPSNKVTEKGKDVELRCDPISGHTALYWYRQSLGQGLEFLIYFQGNSAPDKSGLPSDRFSAERTGGSVSTLTIQRTQQEDSAVYLCASSSYNTEAFFGQGTRLTVV.

The rearrangement links TRBV12-3 or TRBV12-4 to TRBJ1-1; weak D call: TRBD1 (5 bases). The ends were cut back, 7 bases at V and 4 bases at J, with 13 bases in the middle. The CDR3 is 13 residues long. The CDR3 nucleotides are TGTGCCAGCACCACCCTGACAGTCACTGAAGCTTTCTTT. Residues: CASTTLTVTEAFF.

Regarding this clone: Within the sample, other DNA sequences also encode this same CDR3. The chain couples TRBV29-1 to TRBJ2-5; the D is unclear. The CDR3 length is 12 residues. Germline CDR1 and CDR2: SQVTM and ANQGSEA. V gave up 3 bases and J gave up 1 base, with 6 bases separating them. The CDR3, as DNA: TGCAGCGTTGATCGTGGCCAAGAGACCCAGTACTTC. Translating gives CSVDRGQETQYF.

The chain uses TRBV19 and TRBJ2-7; a possible D gene is TRBD1 (5 bases). This CDR3 contains 15 residues. The germline V gene has CDR1 LNHDA and CDR2 SQIVND (reference sequence). Deletions cut 1 base from V and 3 bases from J, with 13 bases between. CDR3 bases: TGTGCCAGTAGTATAGGGTCGACAGAGTTCTACGAGCAGTACTTC. It is translated as CASSIGSTEFYEQYF.

This clone was recorded a few times. V gene TRBV2 combines with J gene TRBJ2-1, with 12 bases aligning to TRBD2. Germline V gene sequence: CDR1 SNHLY, CDR2 FYNNEI. There are 15 residues in the CDR3. V lost 4 bases to trimming and J lost 4 bases; unmatched junction nucleotides: 2. The CDR3 loop reads CASSASGRDYNEQFF. CDR3 coding DNA: TGTGCCAGCAGTGCTAGCGGGAGGGATTACAATGAGCAGTTCTTC.

The J gene is TRBJ1-2, the V gene TRBV6-5; D unresolved. The CDR3 is 13 residues long. The V end lost 8 bases, the J end lost 10 bases, and 20 bases lay between the germline ends. CDR1 is MNHEY and CDR2 is SVGAGI in the germline V gene. The CDR3 DNA follows: TGTGCCAGCTTGTTTGAAGGGCCGCCGTACTACACCTTC. Its translation is CASLFEGPPYYTF.

The V and J genes are TRBV19 and TRBJ2-7, with TRBD2 matching 8 bases. Looked up from germline, CDR1 is LNHDA and CDR2 is SQIVND (reference sequence). Germline trimming cut 7 bases from V and 2 bases from J; bases unmatched to any gene: 4. This CDR3 contains 13 residues. CDR3 DNA sequence: TGTGCCAGTAAGAACGGGAGGGCCTACGAGCAGTACTTC. Residues: CASKNGRAYEQYF.

V and J are TRBV15 and TRBJ2-2; D might be TRBD1 (6 bases). CDR3 size: 14 residues. CDR1 and CDR2 from the germline V gene are LNHNV and YYDKDF (reference sequence). The V end was cut by 4 bases, the J end by 5 bases, with 11 bases between. The CDR3 protein is CATSTLTGTGELFF. The DNA of the CDR3 is TGTGCCACCAGCACCTTAACAGGGACCGGGGAGCTGTTTTTT.

The chain recombines TRBV9 with TRBJ1-4; D gene uncertain. This CDR3 spans 15 amino acids. Between the trimmed V and J ends, which lost 0 bases and 5 bases, there was a span of 11 bases. Germline-derived CDR1 and CDR2 are SGDLS and YYNGEE. In nucleotides, the CDR3 is TGTGCCAGCAGCGTAGGAGTATGGAGCAATGAAAAACTGTTTTTT. It is translated as CASSVGVWSNEKLFF.

A word on this clone: At one of its ends the junction is not consistent with the germline gene, which may arise from a read error. This sequence joins TRBV18 and TRBJ2-2; the D call may be TRBD1 or TRBD2 (5 bases each). CDR1 is KGHSH and CDR2 is LQKENI in the germline V gene. There are 14 residues in the CDR3. The CDR3 loop is CASSPRMGAGELFF. Here the CDR3 DNA reads TGTGCCAGCTCTCCACGTATGGGGGCCGGGGAGCTGTTTTTT.

The CDR3 protein is CASSRIYSNQPQHF. Here the CDR3 DNA reads TGTGCCAGCAGTCGGATTTATAGCAATCAGCCCCAGCATTTT. The V gene is TRBV28, the J gene TRBJ1-5, with unresolved D. The ends were cut back, 5 bases at V and 0 bases at J, with 8 bases in the middle. CDR1 is MDHEN, CDR2 SYDVKM, per germline. The CDR3 spans 14 residues.

Only one count was recorded for this clone. CDR3 sequence: CASSETVGGPGELFF. In nucleotides, the CDR3 is TGCGCCAGCAGTGAGACGGTGGGGGGGCCCGGGGAGCTGTTTTTT. The gene calls are TRBV10-1 and TRBJ2-2, with a weak D call TRBD2 (7 bases). With 2 bases removed from V and 6 bases from J, the gap between germline ends came to 13 bases. Per the germline V gene, CDR1 is WNHNN and CDR2 is SYGVQD (reference sequence). This CDR3 contains 15 residues.

This clone was seen more than once but under ten times. This chain joins TRBV30 and TRBJ1-2; D gene ambiguous. Looked up from germline, CDR1 is GTSNPN and CDR2 is SVGIG (reference sequence). V was pared by 4 bases and J by 4 bases, with 10 bases between. CDR3 length: 12 residues. Here the CDR3 reads CAWTEMGYGYTF. DNA for the CDR3: TGTGCCTGGACAGAAATGGGCTATGGCTACACCTTC.

A few counts support this clone. This chain links TRBV4-2 with TRBJ1-2; D is perhaps TRBD1 (5 bases). Germline-derived CDR1 and CDR2 are LGHNA and YNFKEQ. Trimming shortened V by 1 base and J by 2 bases, and 11 bases separated the two germline ends. This CDR3 is built from 15 residues. The CDR3 DNA follows: TGTGCCAGCAGCCAAGTTGGAGGGGCGAACTATGGCTACACCTTC. Protein sequence: CASSQVGGANYGYTF.

J is TRBJ1-1 and V is TRBV5-6; D is unresolved. V was clipped by 1 base and J by 1 base, with 11 bases between them. Germline CDR1 and CDR2: SGHDT and YYEEEE. The CDR3 contains 15 residues. CDR3 sequence (DNA): TGTGCCAGCAGCTTGTATGTCCGGGGGAACACTGAAGCTTTCTTT. Protein sequence: CASSLYVRGNTEAFF.

The count of this clone is one. J is TRBJ2-1 and V is TRBV9, with D possibly being TRBD2 (5 bases). V dropped 4 bases and J dropped 7 bases, with 9 bases sitting between them. Germline V gene data show CDR1 as SGDLS and CDR2 as YYNGEE. The CDR3 has 12 residues. The DNA of the CDR3 is TGTGCCAGCAGCTCGGACTGGAATGAGCAGTTCTTC. Protein sequence: CASSSDWNEQFF.

The J gene is TRBJ2-1, the V gene TRBV3-1 (or the pseudogene TRBV3-2); 7 nucleotides agree with TRBD2. The CDR3 is made up of 17 amino acids. The V and J ends lost 4 bases and 2 bases, in that order; junction bases with no gene match: 11. Germline assignment: CDR1 LGHDT and CDR2 YNNKEL (reference sequence). The CDR3 DNA follows: TGTGCCAGCAGCCGAAGCTCAATACGGGGGGCCTACAATGAGCAGTTCTTC. It codes for CASSRSSIRGAYNEQFF.